The TCR beta chain under discussion was sequenced for a study of regulatory T cells in long-lasting Graves disease. Arm-PCR with iRepertoire HTBI primers amplified the CDR3 regions for these TCR beta libraries. TCRdb re-called the multiplex PCR reads with MiXCR, one entry per CDR3 protein. This repertoire shows some 370,000 distinct CDR3 sequences, under 25% found once; its top ten account for around 20%. Notes on this clonotype: Its cognate antigen is unknown.

Time point: persistent/refractory GD, antithyroid drugs over 5 years with positive TRAb. PBMC-derived RNA was used for the TCR library. Findings and caveats of the study: Persistent disease favored TRBV28, TRBJ1-2 and TRBJ2-5. Only a small sample size was used, which may have cut accuracy.

Germline values: CDR1 MNHEY, CDR2 SVGAGI. Trimming cost V 0 bases and J 0 bases; bases outside gene matches: 7. The CDR3 contains 18 residues. The sequence was collected from a female donor with Graves disease. The specimen comprised peripheral blood mononuclear cells (PBMCs), sampled when the disease was refractory, from a patient treated with antithyroid drugs. The V gene is TRBV6-5, the J gene TRBJ2-5, with 10 bases matching TRBD2. The CDR3 is CASSYSPEREGHQETQYF. The CDR3 region has the DNA TGTGCCAGCAGTTACTCTCCGGAGCGGGAGGGCCACCAAGAGACCCAGTACTTC.